This TCR beta chain was identified during a study of preoperative IRX-2 immunotherapy in early breast cancer. Method: immunoSEQ multiplex PCR; TCRdb's copy keeps in-frame clones and lacks some. Among approximately 96,000 clones listed, 75% to 90% were seen once. Noted treatment: preoperative locoregional IRX-2 cytokine immunotherapy. Germline assignment: CDR1 MNHGY and CDR2 SAAAGT. This CDR3 region has 12 residues. A remark on this clone: Its ends do not fully match the called genes, so a read error is possible.

This TCR was recovered from a human donor with breast cancer. The V call is TRBV6-8, the J call TRBJ1-2, with TRBD1 matching 8 bases. The specimen comprised tumor tissue, sampled after IRX-2 immunotherapy. For the CDR3, the DNA is TGTGCCATCAGTGGGACAGGCTATGGCTACACCTTC. It translates to CAISGTGYGYTF.